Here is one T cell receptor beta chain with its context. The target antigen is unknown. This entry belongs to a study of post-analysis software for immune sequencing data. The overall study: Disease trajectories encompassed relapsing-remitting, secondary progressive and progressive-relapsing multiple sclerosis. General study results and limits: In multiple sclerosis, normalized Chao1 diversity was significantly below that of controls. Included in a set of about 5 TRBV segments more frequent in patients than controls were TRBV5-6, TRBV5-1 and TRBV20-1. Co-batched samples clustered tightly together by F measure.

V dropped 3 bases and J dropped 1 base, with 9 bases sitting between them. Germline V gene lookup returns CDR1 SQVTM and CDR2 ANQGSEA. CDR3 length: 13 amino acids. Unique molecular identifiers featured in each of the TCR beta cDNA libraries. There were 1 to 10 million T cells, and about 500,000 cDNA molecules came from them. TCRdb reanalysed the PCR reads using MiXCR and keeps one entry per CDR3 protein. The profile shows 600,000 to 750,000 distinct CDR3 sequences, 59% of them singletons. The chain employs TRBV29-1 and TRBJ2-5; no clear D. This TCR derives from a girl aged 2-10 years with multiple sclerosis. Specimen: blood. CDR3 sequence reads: CSVEFPSQETQYF. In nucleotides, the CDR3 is TGCAGCGTTGAGTTCCCAAGCCAAGAGACCCAGTACTTC.